These 15 T cell receptor beta chains share one sample of origin, sequenced in a study of vaccination effects on CD4 cells after COVID-19. At the end of 10 days of culture, CD4+ T cells were isolated. The participants, recipients of two vaccine doses, got either BNT162b2 or mRNA-1273. The method was immunoSEQ multiplex PCR; TCRdb's version includes in-frame clones alone and lacks a portion of them. Here the sample spans just over 55,000 clones, 78% being singletons. Antigens for these TCRs are unknown. The specimen was CD4+ T cells from PBMCs cultured without peptide, collected after COVID-19 vaccination. The receptors come from a human donor who received a COVID-19 vaccine.

This rearrangement joins TRBV11-2 to TRBJ2-1, with 15 bases matching TRBD2. The J segment lost 7 bases and the V segment lost 5 bases, leaving 6 bases of the junction unmatched. Germline V gene data show CDR1 as SGHAT and CDR2 as FQNNGV. The CDR3 is 16 amino acids. The CDR3 DNA is TGTGCCAGCAGCATGACCGGGACTAGCGGGAGGAATGAGCAGTTCTTC. Translated: CASSMTGTSGRNEQFF. Full variable domain (outside the CDR3, taken from reference TRBV11-2 and TRBJ2-1): EAGVAQSPRYKIIEKRQSVAFWCNPISGHATLYWYQQILGQGPKLLIQFQNNGVVDDSQLPKDRFSAERLKGVDSTLKIQPAKLEDSAVYLCASSMTGTSGRNEQFFGPGTRLTVL.

V and J are TRBV3-1 (or the pseudogene TRBV3-2) and TRBJ1-1; D is ambiguous. Deletions cut 0 bases from V and 3 bases from J, with 8 bases between. The germline V gene has CDR1 LGHDT and CDR2 YNNKEL (reference sequence). The CDR3 is 14 residues long. As DNA, the CDR3 is TGTGCCAGCAGCCAAGATTCGGGATACACTGAAGCTTTCTTT. Translating gives CASSQDSGYTEAFF.

This chain links TRBV7-2 with TRBJ1-2, with 9 bases that match TRBD1. The V gene end was trimmed by 3 bases and the J gene end by 8 bases; junction bases not matched to a gene: 7. Germline values: CDR1 SGHTA, CDR2 FQGNSA. The CDR3 is made up of 14 amino acids. This CDR3 reads CASSFGGQGYGYTF. As DNA, the CDR3 is TGTGCCAGCAGCTTCGGGGGACAGGGTTACGGCTACACCTTC.

This clone has only a few counts. J is TRBJ2-7 and V is TRBV19, with TRBD1 matching 8 bases. V lost 5 bases and J lost 2; bases outside the gene matches: 11. This CDR3 contains 16 residues. Germline CDR1 reads LNHDA; CDR2 reads SQIVND (reference sequence). CDR3 in amino acids: CASSARDRGKPYEQYF. The CDR3 coding sequence is TGTGCCAGTAGTGCCCGAGACAGGGGAAAACCCTACGAGCAGTACTTC.

This chain joins TRBV24-1 and TRBJ2-7; 9 nucleotides match TRBD2. Looked up from germline, CDR1 is KGHDR and CDR2 is SFDVKD. The CDR3 contains 18 residues. Trimming cost V 1 base and J 0 bases; bases outside gene matches: 9. The CDR3 spells CATSDFGRAGGYSYEQYF. The CDR3 coding sequence is TGTGCCACCAGTGATTTTGGGCGAGCGGGAGGATACTCCTACGAGCAGTACTTC.

This clone was seen once. This chain connects TRBV20-1 to TRBJ2-1, with a possible D match to TRBD2 (6 bases). Germline assignment: CDR1 DFQATT and CDR2 SNEGSKA (reference sequence). The germline V and J ends were trimmed by 6 bases and 10 bases, with 10 bases remaining between them. The CDR3 is 10 residues long. CDR3 sequence (DNA): TGCAGTGCCCCCCGGGAGGAGCAGTTCTTC. Amino acid sequence: CSAPREEQFF.

A single count supports this clone. The genes are TRBV5-4 and TRBJ2-3; the D gene is possibly TRBD1 (7 bases). V was pared by 4 bases and J by 0 bases, with 12 bases between. CDR3 length: 15 amino acids. The germline gives CDR1 SGHNT, CDR2 YYREEE (reference sequence). CDR3 sequence: CASSRGTVSTDTQYF. The CDR3 coding sequence is TGTGCCAGCAGCCGGGGGACAGTCAGCACAGATACGCAGTATTTT. The full variable domain, in which reference TRBV5-4 and TRBJ2-3 provide the parts outside the CDR3, is ETGVTQSPTHLIKTRGQQVTLRCSSQSGHNTVSWYQQALGQGPQFIFQYYREEENGRGNFPPRFSGLQFPNYSSELNVNALELDDSALYLCASSRGTVSTDTQYFGPGTRLTVL.

V is TRBV6-5 and J is TRBJ2-3; 12 bases match TRBD1. The germline V gene encodes CDR1 MNHEY and CDR2 SVGAGI. Trimming took 4 bases from V and 6 from J; bases not matched to a gene: 5. The CDR3 loop spans 15 amino acids. The CDR3 DNA reads as TGTGCCAGCAGTTCGGGACAGGGGGCATGGGATACGCAGTATTTT. It specifies CASSSGQGAWDTQYF.

A few counts support this clone. The gene calls are TRBV19 and TRBJ2-7; D is possibly TRBD1 or TRBD2 (5 bases each). V shed 3 bases and J shed 8 bases, with 17 bases lying between them. Germline V gene sequence: CDR1 LNHDA, CDR2 SQIVND (reference sequence). The CDR3 runs 14 residues. The DNA for the CDR3 is TGTGCCAGTAGTATTGTGAGCGTTGGGGGAAAGCAGTACTTC. This codes for CASSIVSVGGKQYF.

The chain recombines TRBV24-1 with TRBJ1-5; D gene unclear. V shed 2 bases and J shed 3 bases, with 7 bases lying between them. CDR1 KGHDR and CDR2 SFDVKD come from the germline V gene. This CDR3 comprises 14 residues. The chain's CDR3 is CATSDWEANQPQHF. The CDR3 region has the DNA TGTGCCACCAGTGATTGGGAGGCCAATCAGCCCCAGCATTTT.

The chain recombines TRBV6-2 or TRBV6-3 with TRBJ2-3; D gene ambiguous. This CDR3 spans 16 amino acids. Trimming shortened V by 2 bases and J by 4 bases, and 16 bases separated the two germline ends. Germline CDR1 MNHEY, CDR2 SVGEGT. The CDR3 region is CASSYNRRGSADTQYF. The CDR3 DNA sequence: TGTGCCAGCAGTTACAATCGTCGCGGAAGCGCAGATACGCAGTATTTT.

In its sample, this clone was seen a few times. This chain uses TRBV18 with TRBJ2-5, with 9 bases aligning to TRBD2. CDR1 and CDR2 from the germline V gene are KGHSH and LQKENI. V shed 0 bases, J shed 0 bases, and the junction held 5 bases outside the gene matches. The CDR3 spans 17 residues. CDR3 residues: CASSPPGSGRYQETQYF. DNA of the CDR3: TGTGCCAGCTCACCACCGGGGAGCGGGAGGTACCAAGAGACCCAGTACTTC.

In this sample, this clone turned up a few times. This rearrangement joins TRBV10-3 to TRBJ2-7, with D perhaps matching TRBD2 (6 bases). Germline V lookup: CDR1 ENHRY, CDR2 SYGVKD. This CDR3 has 16 residues. V was shortened by 5 bases and J by 3 bases, with 20 bases between the two germline ends. The DNA of the CDR3 is TGTGCCATCAGTCCCGGGGCGGGGCTGTCGGGCTACGAGCAGTACTTC. Protein sequence: CAISPGAGLSGYEQYF.

In DNA, the CDR3 is TGTGCCAGTACCAGGGGACCAGGGACCCAGCATTTT. Amino acids: CASTRGPGTQHF. This chain connects TRBV19 to TRBJ1-5; D may be TRBD1 (6 bases). Trimming pared 7 bases from V and 11 bases from J, leaving 15 bases between. Germline CDR1 is LNHDA and CDR2 is SQIVND (reference sequence). The length of the CDR3 is 12 residues.

The chain links TRBV5-1 to TRBJ2-5, with a possible D match to TRBD1 (6 bases). CDR1 and CDR2 from the germline V gene are SGHRS and YFSETQ. Deletions cut 4 bases from V and 5 bases from J, with 15 bases between. CDR3 size: 14 residues. The CDR3 spells CASSPLGQMETQYF. CDR3 nucleotides: TGCGCCAGCAGCCCCCTGGGACAAATGGAGACCCAGTACTTC.